This T cell receptor (beta chain) was recovered during a study of T cells expressing NK-cell markers. The germline V gene encodes CDR1 DFQATT and CDR2 SNEGSKA (reference sequence). The CDR3 runs to 12 residues. From the 5' RACE reads, TCRdb lists one entry per CDR3 protein and no DNA. This sample's clone table lists about 430,000 distinct CDR3 sequences. V gene TRBV20-1 combines with J gene TRBJ2-5. The sequenced sample consisted of blood T cells: a sorted CD56 or NKG2C T cell subset, CD4+ or CD8+ T cells, or bulk PBMC T cells (not recorded which). This sequence was found in a woman aged 50 to 60 in good health. The CDR3 protein is CSARPRLETQYF.